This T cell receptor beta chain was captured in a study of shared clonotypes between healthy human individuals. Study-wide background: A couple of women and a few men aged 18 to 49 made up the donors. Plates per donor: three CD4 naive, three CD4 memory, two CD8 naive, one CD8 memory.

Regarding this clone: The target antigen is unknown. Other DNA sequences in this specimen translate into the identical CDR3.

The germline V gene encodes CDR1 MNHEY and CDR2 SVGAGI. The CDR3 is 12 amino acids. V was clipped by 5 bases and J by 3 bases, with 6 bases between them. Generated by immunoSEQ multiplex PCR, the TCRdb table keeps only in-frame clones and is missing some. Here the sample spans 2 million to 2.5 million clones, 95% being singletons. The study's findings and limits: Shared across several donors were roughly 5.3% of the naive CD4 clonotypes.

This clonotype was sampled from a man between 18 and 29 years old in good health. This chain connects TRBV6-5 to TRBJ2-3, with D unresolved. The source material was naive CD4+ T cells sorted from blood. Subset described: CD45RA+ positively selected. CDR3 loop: CASSPSTDTQYF. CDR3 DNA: TGTGCCAGCAGTCCTTCAACAGATACGCAGTATTTT.